The rows below give T cell receptor beta chains drawn from one sample of a study of blood T cell repertoires in COVID-19. TCRdb's table, derived via immunoSEQ multiplex PCR, lists solely in-frame clones and lacks some. The top ten clones hold approximately 2.9% of a sample with about half a million clones, approximately 85% of them seen once. The specimen was peripheral blood. The receptors here all came from a human donor in a cohort sampled during active COVID-19. Each CDR3 is given with its conserved first and last residue. The order of the fields is V gene, clone size, J gene, D gene, CDR3 DNA, CDR3 protein. A D gene is named only where the DNA matches it firmly. Rows give clone size only sometimes, using once, few, many, or a class for an expanded clone.

v_call: TRBV5-6
clone_size: .
j_call: TRBJ2-3
d_call: .
cdr3_nt: TGTGCCAGCAGCTTGGGCCAACTAGGCACAGATACGCAGTATTTT
cdr3_aa: CASSLGQLGTDTQYF

v_call: TRBV30
clone_size: .
j_call: TRBJ2-3
d_call: TRBD2
cdr3_nt: TGTGCCTGGAGTGCGTTGGGGTGGCTAGCGGGAGAGGTAGATACGCAGTATTTT
cdr3_aa: CAWSALGWLAGEVDTQYF

v_call: TRBV4-2
clone_size: few
j_call: TRBJ2-1
d_call: TRBD2
cdr3_nt: TGTGCCAGCAGCCAAGAGGGGTTGGCGGGAGGATGGAATGAGCAGTTCTTC
cdr3_aa: CASSQEGLAGGWNEQFF

v_call: TRBV28
clone_size: .
j_call: TRBJ2-5
d_call: .
cdr3_nt: TGTGCCAGCAGTTTAGAGTACCAAGAGACCCAGTACTTC
cdr3_aa: CASSLEYQETQYF

v_call: TRBV2
clone_size: .
j_call: TRBJ2-3
d_call: .
cdr3_nt: TGTGCCAGCAAGTTGGGGACATCGACAGATACGCAGTATTTT
cdr3_aa: CASKLGTSTDTQYF

v_call: TRBV19
clone_size: .
j_call: TRBJ1-5
d_call: .
cdr3_nt: TGTGCCAGTAGTATAGTTGGGGGGGAGGGGTCCTCTAATCAGCCCCAGCATTTT
cdr3_aa: CASSIVGGEGSSNQPQHF

v_call: TRBV28
clone_size: few
j_call: TRBJ1-6
d_call: .
cdr3_nt: TGTGCCAGCAGAGCACAGAGCTCCTATAATTCACCCCTCCACTTT
cdr3_aa: CASRAQSSYNSPLHF

v_call: TRBV5-1
clone_size: .
j_call: TRBJ2-7
d_call: .
cdr3_nt: TGCGCCAGCAGCGGGGACTTCTCGGACCTCTACGAGCAGTACTTC
cdr3_aa: CASSGDFSDLYEQYF

v_call: TRBV18
clone_size: .
j_call: TRBJ1-1
d_call: .
cdr3_nt: TGTGCCAGCTTTAGTAAAGGGGACACTGAAGCTTTCTTT
cdr3_aa: CASFSKGDTEAFF

v_call: TRBV7-8
clone_size: .
j_call: TRBJ1-1
d_call: TRBD1
cdr3_nt: TGTGCCAGCAGTAACCAGGGGGTCCGGAACACTGAAGCTTTCTTT
cdr3_aa: CASSNQGVRNTEAFF

v_call: TRBV6-2/TRBV6-3
clone_size: .
j_call: TRBJ2-1
d_call: .
cdr3_nt: TGTGCCAGCAGTTACCCCACTTCCAATGAGCAGTTCTTC
cdr3_aa: CASSYPTSNEQFF

v_call: TRBV11-3
clone_size: .
j_call: TRBJ1-1
d_call: .
cdr3_nt: TGTGCCAGCAGCTTGAGGGCAGGCACTGAAGCTTTCTTT
cdr3_aa: CASSLRAGTEAFF

v_call: TRBV24-1
clone_size: .
j_call: TRBJ1-2
d_call: .
cdr3_nt: TGTGCCACCAGTGCGGACAGCTTCCAACCCCCCGACGGCTACACCTTC
cdr3_aa: CATSADSFQPPDGYTF

v_call: TRBV15
clone_size: .
j_call: TRBJ2-5
d_call: TRBD2
cdr3_nt: TGTGCCACCAGCAGAGGTGGTAGCGGGAGTATGAGGGAGACCCAGTACTTC
cdr3_aa: CATSRGGSGSMRETQYF

v_call: TRBV7-2
clone_size: once
j_call: TRBJ2-3
d_call: TRBD2
cdr3_nt: TGTGCCAGCAGCTTACAAACCATCGCGGGAGGGCCAACAGATACGCAGTATTTT
cdr3_aa: CASSLQTIAGGPTDTQYF

v_call: TRBV27
clone_size: .
j_call: TRBJ1-1
d_call: TRBD1
cdr3_nt: TGTGCCAGCAGAGGGACAGGGGTGCCCGAAGCTTTCTTT
cdr3_aa: CASRGTGVPEAFF

v_call: TRBV10-3
clone_size: .
j_call: TRBJ1-2
d_call: .
cdr3_nt: TGTGCCACGAGGAACTATGGCTACACCTTC
cdr3_aa: CATRNYGYTF

v_call: TRBV15
clone_size: .
j_call: TRBJ1-3
d_call: .
cdr3_nt: TGTGCCACCAGAGGCGGCGTGGCAGCTTACTCTGGAAACACCATATATTTT
cdr3_aa: CATRGGVAAYSGNTIYF

v_call: TRBV5-1
clone_size: .
j_call: TRBJ2-7
d_call: TRBD2
cdr3_nt: TGCGCCAGCAGCTTGCGGGTAATAGCGGGAGACTTAACCTACGAGCAGTACTTC
cdr3_aa: CASSLRVIAGDLTYEQYF

v_call: TRBV6-5
clone_size: .
j_call: TRBJ2-3
d_call: .
cdr3_nt: TGTGCCAGCAGTCGGGGACTTCCGGATACGCAGTATTTT
cdr3_aa: CASSRGLPDTQYF

v_call: TRBV10-3
clone_size: .
j_call: TRBJ2-1
d_call: TRBD1
cdr3_nt: TGTGCCATCAGTGAGAGGGACAGGGGTCCCAGTGAGCAGTTCTTC
cdr3_aa: CAISERDRGPSEQFF

v_call: TRBV7-3
clone_size: .
j_call: TRBJ2-2
d_call: .
cdr3_nt: TGTGCCAGCAGCTTAACCCGACAGGCGGGCGGGGAGCTGTTTTTT
cdr3_aa: CASSLTRQAGGELFF

v_call: TRBV30
clone_size: .
j_call: TRBJ1-2
d_call: .
cdr3_nt: TGTGCCTGGAGCTTCGGGCCTGCCGGGAATGGCTACACCTTC
cdr3_aa: CAWSFGPAGNGYTF

v_call: TRBV6-5
clone_size: .
j_call: TRBJ2-7
d_call: TRBD1
cdr3_nt: TGTGCCAGCAGTTACTTGGGACAGCCCACCTACGAGCAGTACTTC
cdr3_aa: CASSYLGQPTYEQYF

v_call: TRBV10-3
clone_size: few
j_call: TRBJ1-1
d_call: TRBD1
cdr3_nt: TGTGCCATCAGAGGGACAGGCGAGAACACTGAAGCTTTCTTT
cdr3_aa: CAIRGTGENTEAFF

v_call: TRBV27
clone_size: .
j_call: TRBJ2-1
d_call: TRBD2
cdr3_nt: TGTGCCAGCAGAAACTCGGGACCCTTTGGACTAGCGGGAGGTTACAATGAGCAGTTCTTC
cdr3_aa: CASRNSGPFGLAGGYNEQFF

v_call: TRBV18
clone_size: .
j_call: TRBJ2-5
d_call: .
cdr3_nt: TGTGCCAGCTCCAACAACGGGATCGGGGAGACCCAGTACTTC
cdr3_aa: CASSNNGIGETQYF

v_call: TRBV7-3
clone_size: .
j_call: TRBJ2-3
d_call: .
cdr3_nt: TGTGCCAGCAGCGTCTCCTCCAGAACAGATACGCAGTATTTT
cdr3_aa: CASSVSSRTDTQYF

v_call: TRBV7-9
clone_size: .
j_call: TRBJ1-1
d_call: TRBD1
cdr3_nt: TGTGCCAGCAGCTTAGAACAGGGGGCGGTTTGCACTGAAGCTTTCTTT
cdr3_aa: CASSLEQGAVCTEAFF

v_call: TRBV5-1
clone_size: .
j_call: TRBJ2-1
d_call: TRBD2
cdr3_nt: TGCGCCAGCAGCCAACTAGCGGGAGGAGCTGCGAATGAGCAGTTCTTC
cdr3_aa: CASSQLAGGAANEQFF

v_call: TRBV6-6
clone_size: once
j_call: TRBJ1-1
d_call: .
cdr3_nt: TGTGCCAGCAGTCCCGGACAGACGAACACTGAAGCTTTCTTT
cdr3_aa: CASSPGQTNTEAFF

v_call: TRBV7-9
clone_size: .
j_call: TRBJ1-1
d_call: .
cdr3_nt: TGTGCCAGCAGCTTTGGACAGACTGAAGCTTTCTTT
cdr3_aa: CASSFGQTEAFF

v_call: TRBV7-9
clone_size: few
j_call: TRBJ2-5
d_call: TRBD1
cdr3_nt: TGTGCCAGCAGCGAGACAGGGGACCAAGAGACCCAGTACTTC
cdr3_aa: CASSETGDQETQYF

v_call: TRBV10-3
clone_size: few
j_call: TRBJ1-1
d_call: TRBD1
cdr3_nt: TGTGCCATCAGGGACAGGGGGAACACTGAAGCTTTCTTT
cdr3_aa: CAIRDRGNTEAFF

v_call: TRBV10-3
clone_size: .
j_call: TRBJ1-5
d_call: .
cdr3_nt: TGTGCCACCGACGGTGAGGGCGATTTCTCTCAGCCCCAGCATTTT
cdr3_aa: CATDGEGDFSQPQHF